The 30 T cell receptor beta chains reported below all come from one sample, sequenced in a study of blood T cell repertoires in COVID-19. TCRdb's copy holds only in-frame clones and misses some; the assay was immunoSEQ multiplex PCR. The sample has around 160,000 clones, 80% to 90% seen once; the top ten hold 6.5% to 9.5%. The specimen sequenced was peripheral blood. The origin of the receptors is a woman aged 55-69 years with COVID-19, enrolled during active disease.

This chain uses TRBV7-9 with TRBJ2-3; 8 nucleotides line up with TRBD2. Germline trimming cut 2 bases from V and 2 bases from J; bases unmatched to any gene: 3. There are 15 residues in the CDR3. The germline V gene has CDR1 SEHNR and CDR2 FQNEAQ (reference sequence). CDR3 sequence: CASSLLAGSTDTQYF. Written as DNA, the CDR3 is TGTGCCAGCAGCTTACTAGCGGGTTCCACAGATACGCAGTATTTT.

V gene TRBV4-1 combines with J gene TRBJ2-5, with D possibly TRBD2 on 5 matching bases. Germline lookup yields CDR1 MGHRA and CDR2 YSYEKL. The CDR3 has 14 amino acids. V lost 0 bases, J lost 2 bases, and 7 bases lay in between. The CDR3 loop reads CASSQDSGQETQYF. The CDR3 region has the DNA TGCGCCAGCAGCCAAGATTCGGGACAAGAGACCCAGTACTTC.

The chain combines TRBV7-9 with TRBJ2-7, with D possibly matching TRBD2 (5 bases). CDR1 and CDR2 (germline): SEHNR, FQNEAQ (reference sequence). The CDR3 has 13 residues. Trimming took 5 bases from V and 3 from J, leaving 11 bases between them. CDR3 residues: CASSRSRDYEQYF. Written as DNA, the CDR3 is TGTGCCAGCAGCCGGTCCCGGGACTACGAGCAGTACTTC.

The chain employs TRBV7-3 and TRBJ2-7; D call uncertain. In germline, CDR1 is SGHTA, CDR2 FQGTGA. The CDR3 is made up of 13 amino acids. V was clipped by 6 bases and J by 0 bases, with 9 bases between them. The CDR3 is CASSPQPSYEQYF. The CDR3 nucleotides read TGTGCCAGCAGTCCACAGCCCTCCTACGAGCAGTACTTC. The entire variable domain, with the rest obtained from reference TRBV7-3 and TRBJ2-7, is as follows: GAGVSQTPSNKVTEKGKYVELRCDPISGHTALYWYRQSLGQGPEFLIYFQGTGAADDSGLPNDRFFAVRPEGSVSTLKIQRTERGDSAVYLCASSPQPSYEQYFGPGTRLTVT.

This clone has just one count. The gene calls are TRBV4-1 and TRBJ1-3; 8 bases are shared with TRBD1. V shed 4 bases and J 4 bases; nucleotides not matched to a gene: 9. The CDR3 covers 16 residues. Germline V gene data show CDR1 as MGHRA and CDR2 as YSYEKL. The CDR3 loop is CASSPDRAGSGNTIYF. CDR3 bases: TGCGCCAGCAGCCCGGACAGGGCAGGGTCCGGAAACACCATATATTTT.

The V call is TRBV4-1, the J call TRBJ1-5, with 7 bases aligning to TRBD1. This CDR3 contains 16 residues. Trimming removed 4 bases from V and 0 bases from J; junction bases left unmatched: 6. Germline CDR1 reads MGHRA; CDR2 reads YSYEKL. In DNA, the CDR3 is TGCGCCAGCAGCCGAACCGGGACAGCTAGCAATCAGCCCCAGCATTTT. It specifies CASSRTGTASNQPQHF.

The rearrangement joins TRBV5-1 to TRBJ2-7, with a possible D match to TRBD1 (5 bases). V dropped 4 bases and J dropped 1 base, with 12 bases sitting between them. This CDR3 region has 14 residues. Germline V CDR1 and CDR2: SGHRS, YFSETQ. CDR3 protein: CASSPQGSSYEQYF. The CDR3 DNA is TGCGCCAGCAGCCCTCAGGGATCTTCCTACGAGCAGTACTTC.

The V and J genes are TRBV5-1 and TRBJ1-1, with a weak D call TRBD1 (5 bases). Germline-derived CDR1 and CDR2 are SGHRS and YFSETQ. Trimming removed 1 base from V and 4 bases from J, with 20 bases in between. This CDR3 has 17 residues. The CDR3 reads CASSLNPLGRGFTEAFF. DNA for the CDR3: TGCGCCAGCAGCTTGAACCCCTTGGGACGGGGGTTCACTGAAGCTTTCTTT. Full variable domain (missing parts from reference TRBV5-1 and TRBJ1-1): KAGVTQTPRYLIKTRGQQVTLSCSPISGHRSVSWYQQTPGQGLQFLFEYFSETQRNKGNFPGRFSGRQFSNSRSEMNVSTLELGDSALYLCASSLNPLGRGFTEAFFGQGTRLTVV.

This sequence joins TRBV23-1 and TRBJ1-6, with 8 positions matching TRBD1. TRBV23-1 is an ORF, and what it does is uncertain. This CDR3 contains 15 residues. V lost 5 bases and J lost 9; bases outside the gene matches: 9. The CDR3 sequence: CASSSDRARGSPLHF. As DNA, the CDR3 is TGCGCCAGCAGTTCGGACAGGGCCCGTGGTTCACCCCTCCACTTT.

The chain joins TRBV11-2 to TRBJ1-1; 10 nucleotides match TRBD1. The V gene's germline CDR1 is SGHAT and CDR2 FQNNGV. The CDR3 is made up of 16 amino acids. J gave up 2 bases and V 2 bases, and 5 bases lay outside the gene matches. The CDR3 coding sequence is TGTGCCAGCAGCTTAATGGGACAGGGGATTAACACTGAAGCTTTCTTT. It translates to CASSLMGQGINTEAFF. Based on the CDR3 plus reference TRBV11-2 and TRBJ1-1, the full variable domain is EAGVAQSPRYKIIEKRQSVAFWCNPISGHATLYWYQQILGQGPKLLIQFQNNGVVDDSQLPKDRFSAERLKGVDSTLKIQPAKLEDSAVYLCASSLMGQGINTEAFFGQGTRLTVV.

This clone was detected once. This chain joins TRBV6-5 and TRBJ1-3; D is uncertain. The CDR3 is made up of 10 amino acids. V lost 11 bases, J lost 4 bases, and 6 bases lay in between. Germline CDR1 MNHEY, CDR2 SVGAGI. CDR3 amino acids: CAAWGNTIYF. In DNA form, the CDR3 reads TGTGCCGCGTGGGGAAACACCATATATTTT.

The genes are TRBV18 and TRBJ1-5; possible D gene TRBD1, 6 bases. The CDR3 length is 13 residues. The germline CDR1 and CDR2 sequences are KGHSH and LQKENI. Trimming left V 6 bases short and J 7 bases short, with 13 bases between. CDR3 loop: CASSEQGDQPQHF. The CDR3, as DNA: TGTGCCAGCTCCGAACAGGGTGACCAGCCCCAGCATTTT.

The chain couples TRBV27 to TRBJ2-1; 10 bases align to TRBD2. Germline loops: CDR1 MNHEY, CDR2 SMNVEV (reference sequence). The ends lost 0 bases at V and 8 bases at J; junction bases unmatched: 7. CDR3 length: 16 amino acids. The CDR3 spells CASSLSMSGGAHEQFF. CDR3 sequence (DNA): TGTGCCAGCAGTTTATCGATGAGCGGGGGGGCCCATGAGCAGTTCTTC.

This clone was counted between two and nine times. The V gene is TRBV4-1, the J gene TRBJ2-3; a weak D match, TRBD2 (6 bases). V lost 4 bases and J lost 4, with 12 bases in between. This CDR3 is built from 14 residues. Germline V gene lookup returns CDR1 MGHRA and CDR2 YSYEKL. CDR3 DNA: TGCGCCAGCAGCCGACTAGTCACTTCAGATACGCAGTATTTT. Translating gives CASSRLVTSDTQYF.

The chain combines TRBV11-3 with TRBJ2-2; the match to TRBD2 covers 10 bases. The CDR3 length is 20 residues. The germline gives CDR1 SGHNT, CDR2 YENEEA. The trim removed 0 bases at V and 4 bases at J, leaving 14 bases unmatched. CDR3 coding DNA: TGTGCCAGCAGCTTAGATCAGGTAGCGGGGGGCCGGGGGCCCACCGGGGAGCTGTTTTTT. It is translated as CASSLDQVAGGRGPTGELFF. Using reference TRBV11-3 and TRBJ2-2 for the parts outside the CDR3, the full variable domain is EAGVVQSPRYKIIEKKQPVAFWCNPISGHNTLYWYLQNLGQGPELLIRYENEEAVDDSQLPKDRFSAERLKGVDSTLKIQPAELGDSAVYLCASSLDQVAGGRGPTGELFFGEGSRLTVL.

The chain joins TRBV19 to TRBJ1-1; D unclear. V shed 3 bases and J shed 1 base, with 6 bases lying between them. The CDR3 runs 13 residues. Germline V gene lookup returns CDR1 LNHDA and CDR2 SQIVND (reference sequence). CDR3 loop: CASSITENTEAFF. CDR3 DNA: TGTGCCAGTAGTATTACAGAGAACACTGAAGCTTTCTTT. The variable domain in full, with the rest retrieved from reference TRBV19 and TRBJ1-1, is DGGITQSPKYLFRKEGQNVTLSCEQNLNHDAMYWYRQDPGQGLRLIYYSQIVNDFQKGDIAEGYSVSREKKESFPLTVTSAQKNPTAFYLCASSITENTEAFFGQGTRLTVV.

This chain uses TRBV30 with TRBJ2-2, with D possibly matching TRBD1 (8 bases). Germline V gives CDR1 GTSNPN, CDR2 SVGIG (reference sequence). This CDR3 has 16 residues. V was clipped by 4 bases and J by 5 bases, with 20 bases between them. In DNA form, the CDR3 reads TGTGCCTGGATCCTCACAGGGGGGGTACGGACCGGGGAGCTGTTTTTT. Protein sequence: CAWILTGGVRTGELFF.

The table lists this clone with a few counts. The rearrangement uses TRBV5-8 and TRBJ1-5; perhaps TRBD1 as D (6 bases). Deletions cut 1 base from V and 0 bases from J, with 17 bases between. CDR3 size: 18 residues. The germline CDR1 and CDR2 sequences are SGHTS and YDEGEE. CDR3: CASSLRWTVTYSNQPQHF. Here the CDR3 DNA reads TGTGCCAGCAGCTTGAGATGGACAGTGACGTATAGCAATCAGCCCCAGCATTTT.

The chain employs TRBV11-3 and TRBJ2-3; the match to TRBD1 covers 7 bases. The germline V gene has CDR1 SGHNT and CDR2 YENEEA. The V gene end was trimmed by 5 bases and the J gene end by 2 bases; junction bases not matched to a gene: 7. This CDR3 has 15 amino acids. CDR3 bases: TGTGCCAGCAGCCCACGGACAGGATCCACAGATACGCAGTATTTT. The encoded protein is CASSPRTGSTDTQYF.

The chain employs TRBV10-3 and TRBJ1-2, with D uncertain. This CDR3 is built from 16 residues. Trimming cost V 2 bases and J 1 base, with 14 bases left between them. CDR1 is ENHRY, CDR2 SYGVKD, per germline. CDR3 loop: CAISEGEPPNNYGYTF. DNA for the CDR3: TGTGCCATCAGTGAGGGGGAGCCCCCGAATAACTATGGCTACACCTTC.

The chain couples TRBV6-2 or TRBV6-3 to TRBJ2-1, with 8 nucleotides matching TRBD2. The CDR3 totals 15 residues. CDR1 is MNHEY, CDR2 SVGEGT, per germline. The trim removed 6 bases at V and 5 bases at J, leaving 9 bases unmatched. CDR3 in amino acids: CASSPWRGANNEQFF. Here the CDR3 DNA reads TGTGCCAGCAGCCCCTGGCGGGGGGCCAACAATGAGCAGTTCTTC.

The chain joins TRBV3-1 (or the pseudogene TRBV3-2) to TRBJ2-3; TRBD2 matches at 12 bases. Germline lookup yields CDR1 LGHDT and CDR2 YNNKEL (reference sequence). This CDR3 is 20 amino acids long. With V trimmed by 0 bases and J by 4 bases, 14 bases remained unmatched. CDR3 amino acids: CASSQDLASGGASGADTQYF. The CDR3 coding sequence is TGTGCCAGCAGCCAAGATCTTGCTAGCGGGGGGGCCTCGGGCGCAGATACGCAGTATTTT.

The CDR3: CASSTGQAYGYTF. CDR3 nucleotide sequence: TGTGCCAGTAGTACGGGACAGGCCTATGGCTACACCTTC. V and J are TRBV19 and TRBJ1-2; 8 bases are a match to TRBD1. CDR1 and CDR2 (germline): LNHDA, SQIVND (reference sequence). Germline trimming cut 4 bases from V and 4 bases from J; bases unmatched to any gene: 2. This CDR3 has 13 amino acids.

The chain employs TRBV18 and TRBJ1-2; D perhaps matches TRBD1 (6 bases). Germline values: CDR1 KGHSH, CDR2 LQKENI. With 0 bases removed from V and 4 bases from J, the gap between germline ends came to 27 bases. The CDR3 is 20 residues long. The CDR3 DNA reads TGTGCCAGCTCACCACCGGGTGAAGACAGGAGGATGTGGGGGGGCTATGGCTACACCTTC. This translates into CASSPPGEDRRMWGGYGYTF. The variable domain in full, completed from reference TRBV18 and TRBJ1-2, reads NAGVMQNPRHLVRRRGQEARLRCSPMKGHSHVYWYRQLPEEGLKFMVYLQKENIIDESGMPKERFSAEFPKEGPSILRIQQVVRGDSAAYFCASSPPGEDRRMWGGYGYTFGSGTRLTVV.

V gene TRBV18 combines with J gene TRBJ2-7; possibly TRBD1 for D (6 bases). The CDR3 totals 15 residues. V lost 5 bases and J 10 bases, leaving 24 bases between the germline ends. The germline V gene encodes CDR1 KGHSH and CDR2 LQKENI. The CDR3 loop reads CASSNNRDTVPFQYF. The CDR3 nucleotides read TGTGCCAGCTCAAACAACCGGGACACGGTTCCTTTTCAGTACTTC.

This clone came up once. The chain is built from TRBV18 and TRBJ2-6; 8 bases map to TRBD1. V lost 6 bases and J lost 0; bases outside the gene matches: 10. The CDR3 extends over 18 amino acids. Germline CDR1 reads KGHSH; CDR2 reads LQKENI. DNA of the CDR3: TGTGCCAGCTCGGCCCAGACAGGGGAGAGCTCTGGGGCCAACGTCCTGACTTTC. Translated: CASSAQTGESSGANVLTF.

CDR3 nucleotides: TGTGCCAGCAGCCAACTAGGGAGGGACCAGCCCCAGCATTTT. Translated: CASSQLGRDQPQHF. The chain joins TRBV3-1 (or the pseudogene TRBV3-2) to TRBJ1-5; TRBD1 might be the D (5 bases). Trimming cost V 2 bases and J 7 bases, with 12 bases left between them. This CDR3 comprises 14 residues. Germline-derived CDR1 and CDR2 are LGHDT and YNNKEL (reference sequence).

The chain employs TRBV6-1 and TRBJ1-6; 7 bases fit TRBD1. The CDR3 consists of 15 residues. Germline trimming cut 2 bases from V and 9 bases from J; bases unmatched to any gene: 7. The V gene's germline CDR1 is MNHNS and CDR2 SASEGT. DNA of the CDR3: TGTGCCAGCAGTGAATTACGGCAGGGGGGTTCACCCCTCCACTTT. Amino acid sequence: CASSELRQGGSPLHF.

The chain recombines TRBV5-4 with TRBJ1-1; D not resolved. Germline loops: CDR1 SGHNT, CDR2 YYREEE (reference sequence). V was trimmed by 4 bases and J by 5 bases, leaving 15 bases between them. This CDR3 region has 14 residues. The CDR3 DNA is TGTGCCAGCAGCACCGGTCGGGGAAATACTGAAGCTTTCTTT. It is translated as CASSTGRGNTEAFF.

V gene TRBV5-1 combines with J gene TRBJ1-1; the match to TRBD1 covers 7 bases. The J segment lost 6 bases and the V segment lost 2 bases, leaving 4 bases of the junction unmatched. Germline CDR1 reads SGHRS; CDR2 reads YFSETQ. The CDR3 sequence is 13 residues long. Here the CDR3 DNA reads TGCGCCAGCAGCTTCGACAGGGAACCTGAAGCTTTCTTT. Translation gives CASSFDREPEAFF.